The present entry profiles one T cell receptor (beta chain) with its context. Its antigen is unidentified. Other nucleotide sequences from this sample produce the same CDR3. This sample is part of a study of cytomegalovirus exposure and HLA in healthy donors. For the study at large: When just under 400 donors were genotyped, around 77% of them were found to fall in the Caucasian-associated ancestry cluster.

V shed 0 bases, J shed 2 bases, and the junction held 5 bases outside the gene matches. Germline V gene data show CDR1 as SGHNT and CDR2 as YENEEA. The CDR3 loop spans 17 amino acids. Researchers ran the PCR with 60 Vbeta and 13 Jbeta primers. Profiled with immunoSEQ multiplex PCR; TCRdb holds only in-frame clones, not every one. Of approximately 100,000 clones in the sample, 64% were seen once. Regarding the study as a whole: Analysis performed later found roughly 17,000 TCR beta sequences associated with HLA alleles at 0.05 false discovery rate. As a later analysis showed, several of the most significant clusters appeared to be linked to common viral pathogens. Donors belonging to an Asian-associated ancestry cluster reportedly showed fewer N-insertions in productive TCRs than the approximately 700-donor mean, according to what a later analysis found.

Sequencing was done on a sample of PBMCs. The chain joins TRBV11-3 to TRBJ2-1, with 9 bases fitting TRBD2. This receptor was obtained from a man between 60 and 70 years old in good health and CMV-seronegative. CDR3 residues: CASSLEELAGPYNEQFF. CDR3 DNA: TGTGCCAGCAGCTTAGAGGAACTAGCGGGCCCCTACAATGAGCAGTTCTTC.